This TCR beta chain is from a study of blood T cell repertoires in COVID-19. Study as a whole: Samples representing acute and convalescent COVID-19 were sourced from the United States, Italy and Spain.

In the authors' methods: Amplified reference gene primers provided the basis for estimating nucleated cell counts. Only in-frame clones appear in the TCRdb table, and some are missing; sequencing was by immunoSEQ multiplex PCR. V, J and clone size are taken as reported in that table, and D and trimming were inferred from the DNA itself. The table has about 160,000 clones, 92% seen once; the top ten hold approximately 4.8%. The sample comprised peripheral blood. The TCR originated in a man aged 30 to 45 with COVID-19, enrolled during active disease.

CDR3 DNA sequence: TGTGCCAGCAATCTTGGACAGACCTACGAGCAGTACTTC. Residues: CASNLGQTYEQYF. The chain joins TRBV28 to TRBJ2-7, with a weak D call TRBD1 (6 bases). Trimming shortened V by 7 bases and J by 2 bases, and 12 bases separated the two germline ends. CDR3 length: 13 amino acids. Germline CDR1 and CDR2: MDHEN and SYDVKM. Looking up the rest from reference TRBV28 and TRBJ2-7 gives the full variable domain: DVKVTQSSRYLVKRTGEKVFLECVQDMDHENMFWYRQDPGLGLRLIYFSYDVKMKEKGDIPEGYSVSREKKERFSLILESASTNQTSMYLCASNLGQTYEQYFGPGTRLTVT.